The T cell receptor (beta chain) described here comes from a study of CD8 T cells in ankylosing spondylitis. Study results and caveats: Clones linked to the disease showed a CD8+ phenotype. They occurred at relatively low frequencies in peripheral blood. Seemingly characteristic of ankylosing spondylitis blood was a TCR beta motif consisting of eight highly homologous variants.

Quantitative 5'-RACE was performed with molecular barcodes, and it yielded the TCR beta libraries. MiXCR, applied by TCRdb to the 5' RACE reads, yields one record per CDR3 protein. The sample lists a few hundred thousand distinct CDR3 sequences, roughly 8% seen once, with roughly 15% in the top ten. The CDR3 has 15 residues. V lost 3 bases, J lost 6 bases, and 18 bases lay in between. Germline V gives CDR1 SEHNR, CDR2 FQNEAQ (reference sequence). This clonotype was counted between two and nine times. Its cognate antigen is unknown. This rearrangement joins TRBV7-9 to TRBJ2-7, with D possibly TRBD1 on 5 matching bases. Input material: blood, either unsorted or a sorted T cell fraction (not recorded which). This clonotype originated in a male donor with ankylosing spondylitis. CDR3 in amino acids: CASSFLVGALSEQYF. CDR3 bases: TGTGCCAGCAGCTTCCTGGTAGGGGCGCTCTCCGAGCAGTACTTC.